The source of this TCR beta chain is a study of response to subunit inactivated influenza vaccine. Study findings and constraints: The authors offered the suggestion that each seasonal influenza vaccination recruits few new T cells.

The CDR3 runs to 14 residues. Per the germline V gene, CDR1 is KGHSH and CDR2 is LQKENI. The V and J ends lost 6 bases and 7 bases respectively, with 16 bases between them. TCRdb re-called the RT-PCR reads through MiXCR, storing one row per CDR3 protein. The profile shows more than 450,000 distinct CDR3 sequences, roughly 10% of them singletons. About this clonotype itself: Its antigen is unknown.

This chain connects TRBV18 to TRBJ1-5; tentative D call: TRBD1 (6 bases). The receptor comes from a middle-aged man who received an inactivated influenza vaccine. The sequences come from PBMCs from blood, collected on the day of vaccination. This CDR3 is CASSPSGVKQPQHF. The CDR3 nucleotides are TGTGCCAGCTCCCCGTCAGGGGTAAAGCAGCCCCAGCATTTT.